Below are 32 T cell receptor beta chains sequenced from a single sample in a study of blood T cell repertoires in COVID-19 (dated by TCRdb to the early 2020s). Library construction relied on the immunoSEQ multiplex PCR assay. TCRdb took this table from immuneACCESS and kept in-frame rearrangements with V and J called. Such tables lack part of the clones; where checked against another copy, unresolved V genes explain under half of the gap, and the rest is unexplained. The sample table records 180,000 or so clones; roughly 84% of these occur just once. Around 7.5% of the sample comes from the top ten. Sequencing input: PBMCs or T cells enriched from blood (not recorded which). The receptors derive from a man in his forties who had recovered from COVID-19.

The rearrangement links TRBV5-1 to TRBJ1-3; 9 bases align to TRBD1. V shed 4 bases and J 7 bases; nucleotides not matched to a gene: 6. The CDR3 spans 14 residues. The germline V gene encodes CDR1 SGHRS and CDR2 YFSETQ. CDR3: CASSEGQGGNTIYF. DNA of the CDR3: TGCGCCAGCAGCGAGGGACAGGGTGGGAACACCATATATTTT.

V usage is TRBV7-6 and J usage is TRBJ1-1, with TRBD1 matching 9 bases. Germline V gene data show CDR1 as SGHVS and CDR2 as FNYEAQ. The CDR3 consists of 17 residues. J lost 2 bases, V lost 5 bases, and 12 bases had no gene match. This CDR3 reads CASSPWGQGTVNTEAFF. The DNA for the CDR3 is TGTGCCAGCAGCCCGTGGGGACAGGGAACCGTTAACACTGAAGCTTTCTTT.

The V call is TRBV5-1, the J call TRBJ2-7; 10 bases are a match to TRBD1. The CDR3 loop spans 17 amino acids. V was pared by 4 bases and J by 0 bases, with 10 bases of the junction left unmatched. The germline V gene encodes CDR1 SGHRS and CDR2 YFSETQ. In DNA form, the CDR3 reads TGCGCCAGCAGCCGTTCGAGGCGGACAGGGGGCTCCTACGAGCAGTACTTC. Protein: CASSRSRRTGGSYEQYF.

V usage is TRBV4-1 and J usage is TRBJ2-4; D gene uncertain. The CDR3 totals 16 residues. Germline V CDR1 and CDR2: MGHRA, YSYEKL. The ends were cut back, 1 base at V and 0 bases at J, with 10 bases in the middle. The CDR3 nucleotides read TGCGCCAGCAGCCAAGTGACTGTTTTAGCCAAAAACATTCAGTACTTC. Amino acid sequence: CASSQVTVLAKNIQYF.

This clone has a handful of counts. The chain is built from TRBV7-9 and TRBJ1-1; D not certain. V lost 1 base to trimming and J lost 7 bases, with 7 bases between them. Germline CDR1 is SEHNR and CDR2 is FQNEAQ (reference sequence). This CDR3 comprises 12 residues. CDR3 protein: CASSLGVSEAFF. CDR3 coding DNA: TGTGCCAGCAGCTTAGGCGTTAGTGAAGCTTTCTTT.

This chain uses TRBV30 with TRBJ1-2; D call uncertain. V shed 8 bases and J shed 6 bases, with 10 bases lying between them. Germline CDR1 reads GTSNPN; CDR2 reads SVGIG (reference sequence). This CDR3 contains 10 residues. The chain's CDR3 is CATEGDGYTF. The CDR3 DNA sequence: TGTGCCACTGAGGGCGATGGCTACACCTTC.

The genes are TRBV30 and TRBJ1-6; D perhaps matches TRBD1 (5 bases). V was clipped by 3 bases and J by 10 bases, with 10 bases between them. The germline CDR1 and CDR2 sequences are GTSNPN and SVGIG (reference sequence). CDR3 size: 12 residues. The CDR3 loop is CAWSRENSPLHF. The DNA for the CDR3 is TGTGCCTGGAGCAGGGAAAACTCACCCCTCCACTTT.

The CDR3 DNA sequence: TGTGCCAGCAGCTCGGGAGGACGGGGTCTGTTCTTC. Translated: CASSSGGRGLFF. The rearrangement uses TRBV7-3 and TRBJ2-1; 7 bases are a match to TRBD2. This CDR3 comprises 12 residues. The germline V gene has CDR1 SGHTA and CDR2 FQGTGA. V was pared by 4 bases and J by 15 bases, with 9 bases of the junction left unmatched.

The genes are TRBV27 and TRBJ1-1; D is uncertain. V gave up 6 bases and J gave up 1 base, with 15 bases separating them. CDR1 is MNHEY and CDR2 is SMNVEV in the germline V gene (reference sequence). The CDR3 spans 15 residues. DNA for the CDR3: TGTGCCAGCAGAACGGGGTTACAGTGGAACACTGAAGCTTTCTTT. Translated: CASRTGLQWNTEAFF.

The rearrangement uses TRBV3-1 (or the pseudogene TRBV3-2) and TRBJ1-4; no reliable D call. V dropped 2 bases and J dropped 5 bases, with 9 bases sitting between them. CDR1 LGHDT and CDR2 YNNKEL come from the germline V gene (reference sequence). The CDR3 has 14 amino acids. CDR3 DNA: TGTGCCAGCAGCCAATCGGTATTAAATGAAAAACTGTTTTTT. The encoded protein is CASSQSVLNEKLFF.

The chain is built from TRBV29-1 and TRBJ1-5, with D unclear. The CDR3 runs 13 residues. Germline V gene sequence: CDR1 SQVTM, CDR2 ANQGSEA. Trimming cost V 7 bases and J 1 base, with 11 bases left between them. The CDR3 is CSASPGSNQPQHF. CDR3 DNA: TGCAGCGCGTCCCCGGGGAGCAATCAGCCCCAGCATTTT.

The J gene is TRBJ2-2, the V gene TRBV7-9; 9 nucleotides align to TRBD2. CDR3 length equals 17 residues. In germline, CDR1 is SEHNR, CDR2 FQNEAQ (reference sequence). The ends lost 2 bases at V and 4 bases at J; junction bases unmatched: 8. This CDR3 reads CASSLSRARGGTGELFF. In DNA form, the CDR3 reads TGTGCCAGCAGCTTATCAAGGGCGCGGGGGGGCACCGGGGAGCTGTTTTTT. The variable domain in full, completed from reference TRBV7-9 and TRBJ2-2, reads DTGVSQNPRHKITKRGQNVTFRCDPISEHNRLYWYRQTLGQGPEFLTYFQNEAQLEKSRLLSDRFSAERPKGSFSTLEIQRTEQGDSAMYLCASSLSRARGGTGELFFGEGSRLTVL.

V is TRBV10-3 and J is TRBJ2-1; a possible D gene is TRBD1 (5 bases). Deletions cut 3 bases from V and 6 bases from J, with 9 bases between. The CDR3 loop spans 13 amino acids. Per germline, CDR1 ENHRY and CDR2 SYGVKD. The CDR3 loop reads CAISDRVSNEQFF. The DNA of the CDR3 is TGTGCCATCAGTGACAGGGTGAGCAATGAGCAGTTCTTC.

The chain links TRBV15 to TRBJ1-1, with D possibly being TRBD1 (6 bases). The V gene lost 7 bases and the J gene lost 4 bases, with 13 bases spanning the gap. Germline V gene data show CDR1 as LNHNV and CDR2 as YYDKDF (reference sequence). The CDR3 contains 13 residues. The CDR3 nucleotides are TGTGCCACCACACAGGGCCGGGGCACTGAAGCTTTCTTT. This gives the protein CATTQGRGTEAFF.

This clone was observed a handful of times. This chain connects TRBV5-4 to TRBJ2-7; D unclear. The germline gives CDR1 SGHNT, CDR2 YYREEE (reference sequence). The CDR3 spans 14 residues. Trimming took 6 bases from V and 1 from J, leaving 14 bases between them. Here the CDR3 reads CASTHTPDSYEQYF. The DNA of the CDR3 is TGTGCCAGCACCCATACCCCAGATTCCTACGAGCAGTACTTC.

The chain joins TRBV19 to TRBJ1-2; D gene ambiguous. The CDR3 is made up of 13 amino acids. The germline gives CDR1 LNHDA, CDR2 SQIVND (reference sequence). Deletions cut 1 base from V and 1 base from J, with 4 bases between. The CDR3 sequence: CASSIAGNYGYTF. CDR3 bases: TGTGCCAGTAGTATAGCCGGTAACTATGGCTACACCTTC.

This chain links TRBV7-3 with TRBJ1-6; D not certain. The CDR3 has 13 amino acids. Germline-derived CDR1 and CDR2 are SGHTA and FQGTGA. The ends were cut back, 5 bases at V and 7 bases at J, with 9 bases in the middle. CDR3 sequence (DNA): TGTGCCAGCAGCCTAGATTCCAATTCACCCCTCCACTTT. Translating it yields CASSLDSNSPLHF.

The chain has TRBV5-6 and TRBJ1-1; possibly TRBD1 for D (6 bases). The CDR3 is 13 residues long. V dropped 6 bases and J dropped 0 bases, with 9 bases sitting between them. Germline values: CDR1 SGHDT, CDR2 YYEEEE. As DNA, the CDR3 is TGTGCCAGCACAGAGGGGGTGAACACTGAAGCTTTCTTT. This gives the protein CASTEGVNTEAFF. Based on the CDR3 plus reference TRBV5-6 and TRBJ1-1, the full variable domain is DAGVTQSPTHLIKTRGQQVTLRCSPKSGHDTVSWYQQALGQGPQFIFQYYEEEERQRGNFPDRFSGHQFPNYSSELNVNALLLGDSALYLCASTEGVNTEAFFGQGTRLTVV.

This clone was counted once. The chain uses TRBV3-1 (or the pseudogene TRBV3-2) and TRBJ1-6; the D gene is possibly TRBD1 (6 bases). Germline loops: CDR1 LGHDT, CDR2 YNNKEL (reference sequence). Trimming removed 4 bases at V and 7 bases at J, with 11 bases between. The CDR3 consists of 14 residues. The CDR3 nucleotides read TGTGCCAGCAGCCCTAGGACAGACAATTCACCCCTCCACTTT. It is translated as CASSPRTDNSPLHF.

The V gene is TRBV6-5, the J gene TRBJ1-2; TRBD1 agrees at 7 bases. Germline CDR1 is MNHEY and CDR2 is SVGAGI. With V trimmed by 4 bases and J by 7 bases, 6 bases remained unmatched. CDR3 length: 13 amino acids. The CDR3 here is CASSLLDRAGYTF. CDR3 coding DNA: TGTGCCAGCAGTTTACTTGACAGGGCTGGCTACACCTTC.

The chain joins TRBV2 to TRBJ1-2, with unresolved D. V shed 6 bases and J shed 2 bases, with 19 bases lying between them. In germline, CDR1 is SNHLY, CDR2 FYNNEI. This CDR3 spans 16 amino acids. CDR3 sequence reads: CASREEGWGTNYGYTF. The CDR3 nucleotides are TGTGCCAGCAGGGAGGAGGGATGGGGAACCAACTATGGCTACACCTTC. Looking up the rest from reference TRBV2 and TRBJ1-2 gives the full variable domain: EPEVTQTPSHQVTQMGQEVILRCVPISNHLYFYWYRQILGQKVEFLVSFYNNEISEKSEIFDDQFSVERPDGSNFTLKIRSTKLEDSAMYFCASREEGWGTNYGYTFGSGTRLTVV.

The rearrangement uses TRBV4-1 and TRBJ1-5; no firm D call. The CDR3 is made up of 13 amino acids. Trimming pared 0 bases from V and 4 bases from J, leaving 4 bases between. Germline CDR1 and CDR2: MGHRA and YSYEKL. This chain's CDR3 is CASSQERNQPQHF. As DNA, the CDR3 is TGCGCCAGCAGCCAAGAGCGTAATCAGCCCCAGCATTTT.

There are a few counts of this clone. J is TRBJ1-5 and V is TRBV6-5, with TRBD1 as a possible D gene (6 bases). Between the trimmed V and J ends, which lost 7 bases and 5 bases, there was a span of 15 bases. The CDR3 length is 14 residues. Germline V gene lookup returns CDR1 MNHEY and CDR2 SVGAGI. CDR3 sequence reads: CASTITGLDQPQHF. Written as DNA, the CDR3 is TGTGCCAGCACTATAACAGGGCTCGATCAGCCCCAGCATTTT.

The chain is built from TRBV5-3 and TRBJ2-5; TRBD2 agrees at 14 bases. TRBV5-3 qualifies as an ORF whose function is uncertain. After removal of 0 bases from V and 5 bases from J, the junction contained 6 bases not matched to a gene. The CDR3 consists of 17 residues. The CDR3 DNA reads as TGTGCCAGAAGCTTGGGACTAGCGGGGGGGCCGGTTGAGACCCAGTACTTC. This sequence encodes CARSLGLAGGPVETQYF.

The CDR3 region is CASSVAPMASETQYF. Here the CDR3 DNA reads TGTGCCAGCAGCGTAGCCCCCATGGCTTCCGAGACCCAGTACTTC. The rearrangement uses TRBV9 and TRBJ2-5; D is unclear. Trimming took 0 bases from V and 5 from J, leaving 14 bases between them. This CDR3 has 15 residues. CDR1 and CDR2 (germline): SGDLS, YYNGEE.

The CDR3 coding sequence is TGTGCCAGCAGTCCTCAATGGGACAGGGCTGGAGGAAAACTGTTTTTT. Translating it yields CASSPQWDRAGGKLFF. The chain carries TRBV28 and TRBJ1-4, with TRBD1 identical over 9 bases. Per germline, CDR1 MDHEN and CDR2 SYDVKM. The CDR3 is 16 amino acids. The V and J ends lost 5 bases and 10 bases, in that order; junction bases with no gene match: 14.

The chain is built from TRBV12-3 or TRBV12-4 and TRBJ1-3; D is unresolved. This CDR3 has 13 residues. Trimming left V 10 bases short and J 0 bases short, with 10 bases between. The CDR3 DNA reads TGTGCCACCAGCAGATTCTCTGGAAACACCATATATTTT. Encoded protein: CATSRFSGNTIYF.

The V call is TRBV29-1, the J call TRBJ1-1; D ambiguous. Germline V gene sequence: CDR1 SQVTM, CDR2 ANQGSEA. This CDR3 comprises 14 residues. Between the trimmed V and J ends, which lost 7 bases and 4 bases, there was a span of 19 bases. CDR3: CSAPPAGFGTEAFF. The DNA of the CDR3 is TGCAGCGCACCCCCAGCGGGGTTCGGCACTGAAGCTTTCTTT.

This clone has more than one count but fewer than ten. The chain combines TRBV19 with TRBJ1-5; perhaps TRBD1 as D (6 bases). This CDR3 contains 16 residues. V was clipped by 6 bases and J by 1 base, with 16 bases between them. The germline V gene encodes CDR1 LNHDA and CDR2 SQIVND (reference sequence). The CDR3 coding sequence is TGTGCCAGTAGCTCAGACCGGGACACAAGCAATCAGCCCCAGCATTTT. Amino acid sequence: CASSSDRDTSNQPQHF.

The V gene is TRBV29-1, the J gene TRBJ2-5; no reliable D call. Germline V gives CDR1 SQVTM, CDR2 ANQGSEA. The length of the CDR3 is 14 residues. Trimming stripped 6 bases from V and 4 bases from J, with 18 bases between. This CDR3 reads CSVPLPTWRETQYF. The CDR3 coding sequence is TGCAGCGTCCCTCTCCCCACGTGGAGAGAGACCCAGTACTTC.

J is TRBJ1-4 and V is TRBV2; TRBD1 aligns across 7 bases. The CDR3 is 16 residues long. Germline-derived CDR1 and CDR2 are SNHLY and FYNNEI. The J segment lost 6 bases and the V segment lost 2 bases, leaving 9 bases of the junction unmatched. CDR3 residues: CASSEYRTGRYEKLFF. CDR3 DNA sequence: TGTGCCAGCAGTGAATATCGGACAGGACGTTATGAAAAACTGTTTTTT. Full variable domain (missing parts from reference TRBV2 and TRBJ1-4): EPEVTQTPSHQVTQMGQEVILRCVPISNHLYFYWYRQILGQKVEFLVSFYNNEISEKSEIFDDQFSVERPDGSNFTLKIRSTKLEDSAMYFCASSEYRTGRYEKLFFGSGTQLSVL.

The chain couples TRBV6-2 or TRBV6-3 to TRBJ2-1; 8 positions agree with TRBD2. Germline V gene lookup returns CDR1 MNHEY and CDR2 SVGEGT. Trimming removed 6 bases from V and 1 base from J; junction bases left unmatched: 5. There are 15 residues in the CDR3. In DNA form, the CDR3 reads TGTGCCAGCAGCTCCGGGACTAGGTCCTACAATGAGCAGTTCTTC. Its translation: CASSSGTRSYNEQFF.